Each of the 21 T cell receptor beta chains below was sequenced from the same sample in a study of shared clonotypes between healthy human individuals (dated by TCRdb to the early 2020s). The library was generated by the immunoSEQ multiplex PCR assay. TCRdb mirrors the immuneACCESS table, restricted to in-frame sequences. Some clones are absent from its copies; in checked studies, under half trace to an unresolved V gene, and the reason for the others is unknown. Counted in this sample were about 1 million clones; under 80% of them appeared once. Approximately 1.5% of the sample is in the top ten clones. The material sequenced was memory CD4+ T cells sorted from blood. This sample's cell subset or site label indicates: CD45RA-negative fraction. Receptors originate from a man between 18 and 29 years old in good health.

The chain uses TRBV18 and TRBJ1-4; tentative D call: TRBD1 (6 bases). CDR1 is KGHSH, CDR2 LQKENI, per germline. Trimming removed 4 bases at V and 8 bases at J, with 14 bases between. The length of the CDR3 is 14 residues. CDR3 DNA sequence: TGTGCCAGCTCACAAGGGGGAGCGGCCGAAAAACTGTTTTTT. It translates to CASSQGGAAEKLFF.

V and J are TRBV2 and TRBJ1-4; D unresolved. This CDR3 contains 14 residues. The V gene's germline CDR1 is SNHLY and CDR2 FYNNEI. Deletions cut 1 base from V and 4 bases from J, with 7 bases between. The CDR3 protein is CASSEGTVNEKLFF. The CDR3 coding sequence is TGTGCCAGCAGTGAAGGGACTGTTAATGAAAAACTGTTTTTT.

The V gene is TRBV5-6, the J gene TRBJ2-3; tentatively, D is TRBD1 or TRBD2 (5 bases each). The germline V gene encodes CDR1 SGHDT and CDR2 YYEEEE. This CDR3 is built from 17 residues. V dropped 0 bases and J dropped 1 base, with 15 bases sitting between them. CDR3 sequence (DNA): TGTGCCAGCAGCTTGGAACGAGGGGTCGGGGGCACAGATACGCAGTATTTT. This translates into CASSLERGVGGTDTQYF.

A remark on this clone: Distinct nucleotide sequences in the sample also encode this CDR3. This chain connects TRBV10-3 to TRBJ1-3; D is unresolved. The germline V gene encodes CDR1 ENHRY and CDR2 SYGVKD. V lost 2 bases and J lost 4, with 3 bases in between. This CDR3 has 12 amino acids. The chain's CDR3 is CAISEAGNTIYF. CDR3 DNA: TGTGCCATCAGTGAGGCGGGAAACACCATATATTTT.

V gene TRBV5-5 combines with J gene TRBJ1-5; 10 positions agree with TRBD1. This CDR3 spans 14 amino acids. CDR1 and CDR2 from the germline V gene are SGHKS and YYEKEE (reference sequence). V was clipped by 3 bases and J by 5 bases; unmatched bases: 2. CDR3 sequence reads: CASSSGQGYQPQHF. DNA for the CDR3: TGTGCCAGCAGCTCGGGACAGGGGTATCAGCCCCAGCATTTT.

This clone was picked up many times. The rearrangement links TRBV10-3 to TRBJ2-3; a possible D gene is TRBD1 (7 bases). The germline CDR1 and CDR2 sequences are ENHRY and SYGVKD. Deletions cut 11 bases from V and 0 bases from J, with 12 bases between. The CDR3 covers 13 residues. The CDR3, as DNA: TGTGCCTCCAGGGGGGCAAGCACAGATACGCAGTATTTT. This translates into CASRGASTDTQYF.

Concerning this clone itself: This CDR3 is also generated by other DNA sequences in the sample. The chain recombines TRBV6-1 with TRBJ2-3; D uncertain. CDR1 MNHNS and CDR2 SASEGT come from the germline V gene. The CDR3 has 11 residues. The germline V and J ends were trimmed by 6 bases and 5 bases, with 6 bases remaining between them. The CDR3 DNA reads as TGTGCCAGCAGCAGGAGAGATACGCAGTATTTT. Residues: CASSRRDTQYF.

The gene calls are TRBV11-3 and TRBJ2-3; the D is unclear. Per germline, CDR1 SGHNT and CDR2 YENEEA. Trimming left V 4 bases short and J 5 bases short, with 4 bases between. This CDR3 contains 11 residues. This CDR3 is CASSSRDTQYF. DNA for the CDR3: TGTGCCAGCAGCTCAAGAGATACGCAGTATTTT.

This clone was observed a few times. The chain recombines TRBV9 with TRBJ2-2, with 11 positions matching TRBD2. The CDR3 length is 16 residues. The trim removed 0 bases at V and 6 bases at J, leaving 4 bases unmatched. Germline lookup yields CDR1 SGDLS and CDR2 YYNGEE. The CDR3 region is CASSVVASGGPGELFF. In DNA, the CDR3 is TGTGCCAGCAGCGTAGTCGCTAGCGGGGGGCCCGGGGAGCTGTTTTTT.

The chain has TRBV21-1 and TRBJ2-7; the listed D gene, TRBD1, was not tested against the DNA. TRBV21-1 is a pseudogene segment. The CDR3 is 16 amino acids. The CDR3 region has the DNA TGTGCCAGCAGCAAGGGACAGGGGTTATCAAGGCCCGAGCAGTACTTC. It yields the protein CASSKGQGLSRPEQYF.

The rearrangement links TRBV5-4 to TRBJ2-3; 11 bases line up with TRBD2. The trim removed 3 bases at V and 0 bases at J, leaving 3 bases unmatched. This CDR3 is 16 amino acids long. The V gene's germline CDR1 is SGHNT and CDR2 YYREEE (reference sequence). As DNA, the CDR3 is TGTGCCAGCAGCTCGACTAGCGGGGCTAGCACAGATACGCAGTATTTT. Residues: CASSSTSGASTDTQYF.

The genes are TRBV5-1 and TRBJ2-1; 13 bases are a match to TRBD2. The ends lost 4 bases at V and 12 bases at J; junction bases unmatched: 7. CDR3 length: 14 residues. Germline V CDR1 and CDR2: SGHRS, YFSETQ. The chain's CDR3 is CASSRTSGREVQFF. CDR3 coding DNA: TGCGCCAGCAGCAGGACTAGCGGGAGAGAGGTGCAGTTCTTC.

This clone was counted a few times. As DNA, the CDR3 is TGCAGTGCCGGCGGCCAGCCCCAGCATTTT. It codes for CSAGGQPQHF. V is TRBV20-1 and J is TRBJ1-5; D is undetermined. The CDR3 runs 10 residues. Trimming took 6 bases from V and 7 from J, leaving 7 bases between them. Looked up from germline, CDR1 is DFQATT and CDR2 is SNEGSKA (reference sequence).

CDR3 sequence (DNA): TGTGCCAGCAGCCTTACCCCTAGCGGGATCTACGAGCAGTACTTC. Amino acid sequence: CASSLTPSGIYEQYF. The chain joins TRBV28 to TRBJ2-5; TRBD2 matches at 9 bases. The assigned J gene may be wrong: the sequence end matches TRBJ2-7 better. Germline V gene data show CDR1 as MDHEN and CDR2 as SYDVKM. This CDR3 contains 15 residues.

This clone was recorded once. The chain recombines TRBV5-1 with TRBJ2-1; 13 bases fit TRBD2. Losses at the gene ends were 4 bases for V and 4 bases for J; bases not matched to a gene: 5. Germline V gives CDR1 SGHRS, CDR2 YFSETQ. The CDR3 length is 16 residues. CDR3: CASSPRLAGGYNEQFF. The CDR3 region has the DNA TGCGCCAGCAGCCCTCGACTAGCGGGGGGTTACAATGAGCAGTTCTTC.

V gene TRBV19 combines with J gene TRBJ1-2, with D maybe TRBD1 (6 bases). CDR3 length equals 18 residues. V shed 2 bases and J shed 7 bases, with 26 bases lying between them. Germline loops: CDR1 LNHDA, CDR2 SQIVND (reference sequence). The CDR3 protein is CASSISGGQRSMPGGYTF. The CDR3 DNA sequence: TGTGCCAGTAGTATATCGGGCGGACAGAGAAGTATGCCGGGTGGCTACACCTTC.

The chain joins TRBV7-9 to TRBJ1-1; D is undetermined. This CDR3 is built from 16 residues. Germline V gives CDR1 SEHNR, CDR2 FQNEAQ (reference sequence). V shed 5 bases and J shed 1 base, with 17 bases lying between them. CDR3 sequence reads: CASSPLAPLKNTEAFF. Written as DNA, the CDR3 is TGTGCCAGCAGCCCCCTGGCCCCTTTAAAGAACACTGAAGCTTTCTTT. Complete variable domain (other parts from reference TRBV7-9 and TRBJ1-1): DTGVSQNPRHKITKRGQNVTFRCDPISEHNRLYWYRQTLGQGPEFLTYFQNEAQLEKSRLLSDRFSAERPKGSFSTLEIQRTEQGDSAMYLCASSPLAPLKNTEAFFGQGTRLTVV.

Concerning this clone: Since a much larger clone is just one base distant, this may be a read error. This rearrangement joins TRBV6-1 to TRBJ2-4; TRBD1 is a possible D gene (6 bases). Germline V gives CDR1 MNHNS, CDR2 SASEGT. Trimming left V 5 bases short and J 9 bases short, with 8 bases between. The CDR3 sequence is 11 residues long. The CDR3 spells CASSTGFIQYF. The CDR3 DNA sequence: TGTGCCAGCAGTACAGGGTTCATTCAGTACTTC.

This chain joins TRBV19 and TRBJ2-2, with D perhaps matching TRBD1 or TRBD2 (5 bases each). This CDR3 spans 15 amino acids. V was shortened by 5 bases and J by 1 base, with 11 bases between the two germline ends. Germline-derived CDR1 and CDR2 are LNHDA and SQIVND (reference sequence). The CDR3 loop reads CASSPRGLNTGELFF. CDR3 DNA sequence: TGTGCCAGTAGTCCGAGGGGATTGAACACCGGGGAGCTGTTTTTT.

This clone was recorded a few times. The CDR3 loop is CASSPGILNTEAFF. CDR3 in DNA: TGTGCCAGCAGCCCCGGCATCCTGAACACTGAAGCTTTCTTT. V is TRBV6-5 and J is TRBJ1-1; D remains ambiguous. CDR3 length: 14 amino acids. CDR1 and CDR2 from the germline V gene are MNHEY and SVGAGI. V shed 6 bases and J shed 0 bases, with 11 bases lying between them.

The genes are TRBV6-5 and TRBJ2-7; possibly TRBD1 or TRBD2 for D (5 bases each). The CDR3 runs to 15 residues. Germline V gene lookup returns CDR1 MNHEY and CDR2 SVGAGI. V was pared by 0 bases and J by 6 bases, with 15 bases between. This chain's CDR3 is CASSYSRGAEAEQYF. The CDR3 DNA is TGTGCCAGCAGTTACTCGAGAGGGGCAGAGGCCGAGCAGTACTTC.